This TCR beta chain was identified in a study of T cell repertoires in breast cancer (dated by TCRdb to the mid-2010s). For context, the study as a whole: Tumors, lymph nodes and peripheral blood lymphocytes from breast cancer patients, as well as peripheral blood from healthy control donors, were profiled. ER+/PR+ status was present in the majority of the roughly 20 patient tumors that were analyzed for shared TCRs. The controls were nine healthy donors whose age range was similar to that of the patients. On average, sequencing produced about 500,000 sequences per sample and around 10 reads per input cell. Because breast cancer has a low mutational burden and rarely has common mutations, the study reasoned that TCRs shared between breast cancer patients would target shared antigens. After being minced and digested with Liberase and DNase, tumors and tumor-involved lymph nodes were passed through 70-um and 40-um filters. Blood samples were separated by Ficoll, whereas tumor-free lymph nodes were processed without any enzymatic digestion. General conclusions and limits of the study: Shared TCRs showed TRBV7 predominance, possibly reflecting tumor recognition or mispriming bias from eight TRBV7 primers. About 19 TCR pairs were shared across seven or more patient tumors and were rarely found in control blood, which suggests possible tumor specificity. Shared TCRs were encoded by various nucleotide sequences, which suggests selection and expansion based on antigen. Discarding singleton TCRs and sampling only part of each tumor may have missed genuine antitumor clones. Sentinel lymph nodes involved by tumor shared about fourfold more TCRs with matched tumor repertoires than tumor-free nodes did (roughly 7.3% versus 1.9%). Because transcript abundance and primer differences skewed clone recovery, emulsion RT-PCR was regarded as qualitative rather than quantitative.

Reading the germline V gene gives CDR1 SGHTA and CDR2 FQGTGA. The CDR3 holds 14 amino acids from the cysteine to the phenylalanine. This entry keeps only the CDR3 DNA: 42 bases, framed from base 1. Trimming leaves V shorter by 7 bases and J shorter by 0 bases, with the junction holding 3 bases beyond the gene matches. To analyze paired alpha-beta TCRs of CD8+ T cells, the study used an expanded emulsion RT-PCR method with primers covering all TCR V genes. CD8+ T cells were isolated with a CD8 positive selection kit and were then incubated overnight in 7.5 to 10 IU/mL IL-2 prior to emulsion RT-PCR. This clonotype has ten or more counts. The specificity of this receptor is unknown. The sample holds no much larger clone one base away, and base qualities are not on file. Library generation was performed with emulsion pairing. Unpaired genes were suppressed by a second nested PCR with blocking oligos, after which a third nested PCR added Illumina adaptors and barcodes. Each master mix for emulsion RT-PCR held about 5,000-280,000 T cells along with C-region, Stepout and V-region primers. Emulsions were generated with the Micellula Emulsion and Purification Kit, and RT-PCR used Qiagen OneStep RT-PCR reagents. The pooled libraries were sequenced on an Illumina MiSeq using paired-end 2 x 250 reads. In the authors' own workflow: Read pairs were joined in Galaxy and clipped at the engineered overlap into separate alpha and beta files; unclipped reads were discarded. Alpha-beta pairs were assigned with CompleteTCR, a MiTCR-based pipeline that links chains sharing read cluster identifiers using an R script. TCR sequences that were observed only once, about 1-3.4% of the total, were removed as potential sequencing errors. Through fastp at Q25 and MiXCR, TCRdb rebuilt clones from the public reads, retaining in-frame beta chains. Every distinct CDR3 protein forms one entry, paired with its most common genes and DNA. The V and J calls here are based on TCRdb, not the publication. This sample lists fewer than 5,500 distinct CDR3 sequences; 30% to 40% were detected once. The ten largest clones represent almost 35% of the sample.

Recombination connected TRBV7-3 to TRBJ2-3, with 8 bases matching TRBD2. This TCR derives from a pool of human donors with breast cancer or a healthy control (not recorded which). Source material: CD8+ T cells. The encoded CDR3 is CASKSSGSTDTQYF. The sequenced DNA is TGTGCCAGCAAGTCTAGCGGGAGCACAGATACGCAGTATTTT. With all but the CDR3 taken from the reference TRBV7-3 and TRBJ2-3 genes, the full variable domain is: GAGVSQTPSNKVTEKGKYVELRCDPISGHTALYWYRQSLGQGPEFLIYFQGTGAADDSGLPNDRFFAVRPEGSVSTLKIQRTERGDSAVYLCASKSSGSTDTQYFGPGTRLTVL.